Shown below are 23 T cell receptor beta chains from a single sample sequenced in a study of cytomegalovirus exposure and HLA in healthy donors. Amplification used 60 Vbeta primers and 13 Jbeta primers. The table came from immunoSEQ multiplex PCR; TCRdb's copy has only in-frame clones and leaves some out. The table counts roughly 150,000 clones; around 1.5% lies in the top ten. The specimen sequenced was PBMCs. These TCRs come from a woman aged 45-59 years in good health and CMV-seronegative.

The chain carries TRBV28 and TRBJ2-3; 11 positions agree with TRBD1. The V segment lost 8 bases and the J segment 0 bases; nucleotides outside the gene matches: 10. The CDR3 covers 17 residues. The germline V gene has CDR1 MDHEN and CDR2 SYDVKM. This chain's CDR3 is CASSGTGGPLSTDTQYF. In DNA, the CDR3 is TGTGCCAGCTCCGGGACAGGGGGACCACTTAGCACAGATACGCAGTATTTT.

The chain links TRBV19 to TRBJ2-1, with D tentatively TRBD1 (6 bases). V shed 7 bases and J shed 4 bases, with 20 bases lying between them. The CDR3 loop spans 16 amino acids. Germline CDR1 reads LNHDA; CDR2 reads SQIVND (reference sequence). The CDR3 region is CASTPSWSGAYNEQFF. The CDR3 region has the DNA TGTGCCAGTACCCCTTCCTGGTCAGGGGCTTACAATGAGCAGTTCTTC.

The gene calls are TRBV5-1 and TRBJ1-4; 8 nucleotides agree with TRBD1. Germline CDR1 is SGHRS and CDR2 is YFSETQ. The J segment lost 2 bases and the V segment lost 4 bases, leaving 16 bases of the junction unmatched. The CDR3 length is 19 residues. CDR3 loop: CASSLGPGQVPSTNEKLFF. The CDR3 region has the DNA TGCGCCAGCAGCCTTGGACCGGGACAGGTCCCCTCGACTAATGAAAAACTGTTTTTT.

V and J are TRBV11-2 and TRBJ2-7, with TRBD2 matching 8 bases. The CDR3 extends over 17 amino acids. The trim removed 0 bases at V and 4 bases at J, leaving 11 bases unmatched. CDR1 and CDR2 (germline): SGHAT, FQNNGV. CDR3 sequence (DNA): TGTGCCAGCAGCTTAGATCTGGCAGCGGGAGTGATTTACGAGCAGTACTTC. Translation gives CASSLDLAAGVIYEQYF.

CDR3 loop: CAISADSYGYTF. CDR3 bases: TGTGCCATCAGTGCGGACAGCTATGGCTACACCTTC. The chain couples TRBV10-3 to TRBJ1-2; TRBD1 might be the D (6 bases). Trimming cost V 4 bases and J 4 bases, with 7 bases left between them. Per the germline V gene, CDR1 is ENHRY and CDR2 is SYGVKD. The CDR3 runs to 12 residues.

The chain has TRBV5-6 and TRBJ2-3; no clear D gene. The CDR3 length is 16 residues. Germline V gene sequence: CDR1 SGHDT, CDR2 YYEEEE. Trimming took 0 bases from V and 0 from J, leaving 11 bases between them. This CDR3 is CASSLGPSGSTDTQYF. The DNA for the CDR3 is TGTGCCAGCAGCTTGGGACCCTCCGGGAGCACAGATACGCAGTATTTT. Full variable domain (remainder filled in from reference TRBV5-6 and TRBJ2-3): DAGVTQSPTHLIKTRGQQVTLRCSPKSGHDTVSWYQQALGQGPQFIFQYYEEEERQRGNFPDRFSGHQFPNYSSELNVNALLLGDSALYLCASSLGPSGSTDTQYFGPGTRLTVL.

The chain joins TRBV29-1 to TRBJ1-3; 7 bases map to TRBD1. Trimming cost V 7 bases and J 0 bases; bases outside gene matches: 0. The CDR3 totals 12 residues. Germline CDR1 SQVTM, CDR2 ANQGSEA. CDR3 DNA: TGCAGCGCAGGGGGCTCTGGAAACACCATATATTTT. Translation: CSAGGSGNTIYF.

The J gene is TRBJ2-1, the V gene TRBV5-4; D is perhaps TRBD2 (6 bases). There are 16 residues in the CDR3. V gave up 5 bases and J gave up 1 base, with 16 bases separating them. Germline assignment: CDR1 SGHNT and CDR2 YYREEE (reference sequence). CDR3 sequence reads: CASRADFGGSYNEQFF. CDR3 coding DNA: TGTGCCAGCAGAGCTGACTTCGGGGGTTCCTACAATGAGCAGTTCTTC. Based on the CDR3 plus reference TRBV5-4 and TRBJ2-1, the full variable domain is ETGVTQSPTHLIKTRGQQVTLRCSSQSGHNTVSWYQQALGQGPQFIFQYYREEENGRGNFPPRFSGLQFPNYSSELNVNALELDDSALYLCASRADFGGSYNEQFFGPGTRLTVL.

The chain couples TRBV7-8 to TRBJ1-5; the D is unclear. Germline V CDR1 and CDR2: SGHVS, FQNEAQ. The CDR3 is made up of 16 amino acids. Trimming left V 3 bases short and J 3 bases short, with 15 bases between. CDR3: CASSFRGERHNQPQHF. For the CDR3, the DNA is TGTGCCAGCAGCTTCCGGGGAGAAAGGCACAATCAGCCCCAGCATTTT.

Details on this clone: One junction end does not reproduce the germline sequence, and a read error may be involved. This chain connects TRBV5-6 to TRBJ2-5, with 9 bases fitting TRBD1. The CDR3 is 16 residues long. Germline V lookup: CDR1 SGHDT, CDR2 YYEEEE. CDR3 sequence reads: CASSLKLTGGYETQHF. Here the CDR3 DNA reads TGTGCCAGCAGCTTGAAACTGACAGGGGGTTACGAGACCCAGCACTTC.

In nucleotides, the CDR3 is TGTGCCAGCAGTCCCAGGGGGGCAGGGGCCCGCATACAGCATTTT. This translates into CASSPRGAGARIQHF. J is TRBJ1-5 and V is TRBV6-5; 7 bases agree with TRBD1. The CDR3 is 15 amino acids. Germline trimming cut 5 bases from V and 13 bases from J; bases unmatched to any gene: 17. Germline V lookup: CDR1 MNHEY, CDR2 SVGAGI.

J is TRBJ1-5 and V is TRBV30; 8 nucleotides align to TRBD1. J lost 2 bases, V lost 2 bases, and 11 bases had no gene match. Germline V gives CDR1 GTSNPN, CDR2 SVGIG (reference sequence). CDR3 size: 17 residues. The CDR3 DNA follows: TGTGCCTGGAGTCCGTCCTGGCCGGGACAGGGCAATCAGCCCCAGCATTTT. Its protein product is CAWSPSWPGQGNQPQHF.

CDR3 region: CASSPLRGELFF. The DNA of the CDR3 is TGTGCCAGCAGCCCTCTACGTGGGGAGCTGTTTTTT. The genes are TRBV7-6 and TRBJ2-2; D is ambiguous. The V end was cut by 5 bases, the J end by 8 bases, with 9 bases between. The length of the CDR3 is 12 residues. Germline CDR1 is SGHVS and CDR2 is FNYEAQ.

The chain links TRBV2 to TRBJ2-1, with 8 nucleotides matching TRBD2. Germline V gene lookup returns CDR1 SNHLY and CDR2 FYNNEI. Unmatched junction bases numbered 4, after V lost 6 bases and J lost 12 bases. This CDR3 is built from 11 residues. DNA of the CDR3: TGTGCCAGCAGAACCGGGACTAGGCAGTTCTTC. It yields the protein CASRTGTRQFF.

The chain carries TRBV19 and TRBJ2-5; 12 nucleotides align to TRBD1. The J call is doubtful: the DNA matches TRBJ2-7 better. Germline V gene sequence: CDR1 LNHDA, CDR2 SQIVND (reference sequence). This CDR3 is built from 15 residues. In nucleotides, the CDR3 is TGTGCCAGTAGTCCCGGGACAGGGGGCCCCTACGAGCAGTACTTC. It encodes CASSPGTGGPYEQYF.

This chain connects TRBV6-1 to TRBJ1-6; 8 nucleotides match TRBD1. The CDR3 length is 15 residues. Germline loops: CDR1 MNHNS, CDR2 SASEGT. J was trimmed by 14 bases and V by 1 base; bases with no gene match: 10. CDR3 protein: CASSEGFGQGRTLHF. CDR3 in DNA: TGTGCCAGCAGTGAAGGTTTCGGACAGGGCCGAACCCTCCACTTT.

In DNA, the CDR3 is TGTGCCAGCAGCGCCCCGGGGTGGCACAATGAGCAGTTCTTC. It specifies CASSAPGWHNEQFF. The J gene is TRBJ2-1, the V gene TRBV5-6; TRBD2 is a possible D gene (5 bases). V lost 4 bases and J 5 bases, leaving 13 bases between the germline ends. This CDR3 is built from 14 residues. Germline V gene sequence: CDR1 SGHDT, CDR2 YYEEEE.

The chain recombines TRBV7-9 with TRBJ1-1; D is perhaps TRBD1 (6 bases). V was clipped by 5 bases and J by 1 base, with 26 bases between them. Germline CDR1 reads SEHNR; CDR2 reads FQNEAQ (reference sequence). This CDR3 is 19 amino acids long. The CDR3: CASSPYRGGGDTRNTEAFF. The CDR3 region has the DNA TGTGCCAGCAGCCCCTACAGAGGGGGTGGCGACACCCGGAACACTGAAGCTTTCTTT.

The chain employs TRBV6-5 and TRBJ1-1; the D gene is possibly TRBD1 (5 bases). The CDR3 sequence is 14 residues long. Trimming pared 2 bases from V and 4 bases from J, leaving 11 bases between. Germline CDR1 is MNHEY and CDR2 is SVGAGI. The CDR3 is CASSYRQGITEAFF. DNA for the CDR3: TGTGCCAGCAGTTACCGGCAGGGAATCACTGAAGCTTTCTTT.

The rearrangement uses TRBV9 and TRBJ2-1, with TRBD1 identical over 10 bases. Germline V gene sequence: CDR1 SGDLS, CDR2 YYNGEE. CDR3 length: 19 residues. Trimming at V came to 1 base and at J to 7 bases, leaving 17 bases not matched to a gene. The CDR3 here is CASSVPSINRQGARNEQFF. The CDR3 DNA is TGTGCCAGCAGCGTACCTTCGATAAACAGACAGGGGGCGAGGAATGAGCAGTTCTTC.

On this clone itself: The same CDR3 arises from other DNA sequences in this sample as well. The gene calls are TRBV5-1 and TRBJ2-5; 7 positions agree with TRBD2. The germline V gene has CDR1 SGHRS and CDR2 YFSETQ. V dropped 1 base and J dropped 1; count of bases not matched to a gene: 1. The CDR3 loop spans 14 amino acids. CDR3 in DNA: TGCGCCAGCAGCTTGACGGGAGGCCAAGAGACCCAGTACTTC. It translates to CASSLTGGQETQYF.

The chain has TRBV4-2 and TRBJ2-3; possible D gene TRBD2, 6 bases. V shed 3 bases and J shed 2 bases, with 12 bases lying between them. Per germline, CDR1 LGHNA and CDR2 YNFKEQ. CDR3 length equals 15 residues. The CDR3 is CASSHGGENTDTQYF. CDR3 nucleotides: TGTGCCAGCAGCCACGGCGGGGAGAACACAGATACGCAGTATTTT.

The V gene is TRBV2, the J gene TRBJ2-4, with D possibly being TRBD2 (5 bases). Deletions cut 3 bases from V and 2 bases from J, with 8 bases between. Germline CDR1 SNHLY, CDR2 FYNNEI. This CDR3 region has 14 residues. The CDR3, as DNA: TGTGCCAGCAGTGATTCGGGGACCAAAAACATTCAGTACTTC. It is translated as CASSDSGTKNIQYF.